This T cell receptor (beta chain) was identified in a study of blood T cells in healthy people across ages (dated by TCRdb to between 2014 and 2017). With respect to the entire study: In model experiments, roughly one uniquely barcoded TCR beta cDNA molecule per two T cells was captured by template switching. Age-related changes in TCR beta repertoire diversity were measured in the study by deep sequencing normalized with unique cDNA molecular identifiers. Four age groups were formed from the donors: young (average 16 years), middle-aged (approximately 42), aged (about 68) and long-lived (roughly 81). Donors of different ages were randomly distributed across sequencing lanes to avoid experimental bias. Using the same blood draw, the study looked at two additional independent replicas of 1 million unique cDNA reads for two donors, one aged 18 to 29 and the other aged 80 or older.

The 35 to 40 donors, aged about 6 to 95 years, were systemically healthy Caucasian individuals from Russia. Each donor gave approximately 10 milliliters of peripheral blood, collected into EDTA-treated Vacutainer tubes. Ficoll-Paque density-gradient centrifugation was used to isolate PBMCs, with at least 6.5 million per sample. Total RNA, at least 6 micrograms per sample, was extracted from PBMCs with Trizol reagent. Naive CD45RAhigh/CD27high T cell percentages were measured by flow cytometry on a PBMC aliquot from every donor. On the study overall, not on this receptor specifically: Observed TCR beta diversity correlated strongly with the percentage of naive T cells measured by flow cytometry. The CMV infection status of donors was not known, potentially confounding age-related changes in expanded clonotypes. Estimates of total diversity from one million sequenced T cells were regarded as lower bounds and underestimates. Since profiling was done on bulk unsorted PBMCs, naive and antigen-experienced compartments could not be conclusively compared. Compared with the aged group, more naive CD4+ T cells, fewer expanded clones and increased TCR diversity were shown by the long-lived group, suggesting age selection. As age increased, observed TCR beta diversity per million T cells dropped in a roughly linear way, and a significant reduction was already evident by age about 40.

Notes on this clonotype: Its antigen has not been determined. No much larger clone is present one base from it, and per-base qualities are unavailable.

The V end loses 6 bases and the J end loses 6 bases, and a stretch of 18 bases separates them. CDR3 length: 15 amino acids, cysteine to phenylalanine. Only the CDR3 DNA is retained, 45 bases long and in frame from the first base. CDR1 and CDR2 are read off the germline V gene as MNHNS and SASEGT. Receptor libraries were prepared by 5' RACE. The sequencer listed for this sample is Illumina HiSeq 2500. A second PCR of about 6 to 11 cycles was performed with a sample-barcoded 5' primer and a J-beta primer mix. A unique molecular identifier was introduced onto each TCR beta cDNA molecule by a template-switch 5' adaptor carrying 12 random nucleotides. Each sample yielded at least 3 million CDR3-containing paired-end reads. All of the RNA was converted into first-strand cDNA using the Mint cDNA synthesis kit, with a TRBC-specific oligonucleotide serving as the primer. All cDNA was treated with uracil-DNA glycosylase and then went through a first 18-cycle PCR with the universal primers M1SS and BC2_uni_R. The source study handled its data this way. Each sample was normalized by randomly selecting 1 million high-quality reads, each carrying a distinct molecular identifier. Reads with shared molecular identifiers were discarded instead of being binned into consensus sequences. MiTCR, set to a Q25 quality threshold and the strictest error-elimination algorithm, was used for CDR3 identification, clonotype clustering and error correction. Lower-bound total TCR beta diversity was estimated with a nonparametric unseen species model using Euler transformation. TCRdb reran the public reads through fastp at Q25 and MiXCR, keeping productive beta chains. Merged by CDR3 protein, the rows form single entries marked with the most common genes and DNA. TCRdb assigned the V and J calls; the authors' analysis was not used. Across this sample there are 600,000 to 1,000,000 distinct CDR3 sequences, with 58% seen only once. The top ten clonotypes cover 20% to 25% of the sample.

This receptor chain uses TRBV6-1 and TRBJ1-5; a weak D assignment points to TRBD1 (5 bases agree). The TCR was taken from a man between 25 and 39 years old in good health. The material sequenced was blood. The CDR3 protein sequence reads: CASRTTGPGSQPQHF. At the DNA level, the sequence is TGTGCCAGCAGAACCACGGGGCCGGGCAGTCAGCCCCAGCATTTT.